Following are 17 T cell receptor beta chains from one sample sequenced in a study of T-cell memory formation after mild COVID-19. TCRdb recomputed calls from the 5' RACE reads with MiXCR, one row per CDR3 protein. The sample contains around 320,000 distinct CDR3 sequences, about 13% of which appear only once. The sample taken for sequencing was PBMCs or a T cell subset sorted from them (not recorded which). The receptors originated from a man between 18 and 29 years old who had mild COVID-19 (a few samples of this study predate the infection). Cell type and time point are not known.

This chain uses TRBV28 with TRBJ2-5; TRBD1 agrees at 8 bases. V lost 5 bases, J lost 5 bases, and 7 bases stayed unmatched. Germline V gene data show CDR1 as MDHEN and CDR2 as SYDVKM. This CDR3 is built from 14 residues. The CDR3 here is CASSKRTGRETQYF. The CDR3 bases are TGTGCCAGCAGTAAGAGGACAGGGAGGGAGACCCAGTACTTC.

The rearrangement uses TRBV4-1 and TRBJ1-6; D is unclear. CDR1 is MGHRA, CDR2 YSYEKL, per germline. Deletions cut 1 base from V and 8 bases from J, with 15 bases between. The CDR3 runs to 16 residues. The CDR3 is CASSQGRSYPYSPLHF. The DNA for the CDR3 is TGCGCCAGCAGCCAAGGGAGGTCTTACCCCTATTCACCCCTCCACTTT.

The gene calls are TRBV12-3 or TRBV12-4 and TRBJ1-3, with D uncertain. The length of the CDR3 is 13 residues. V was clipped by 2 bases and J by 4 bases, with 6 bases between them. DNA for the CDR3: TGTGCCAGCAGTTTAAATCCGGGAAACACCATATATTTT. This encodes CASSLNPGNTIYF.

This clonotype was counted ten times or more. The chain is built from TRBV2 and TRBJ2-1; 13 nucleotides match TRBD2. The junction had 8 bases not matched to a gene; V was cut back by 7 bases and J by 8 bases. The V gene's germline CDR1 is SNHLY and CDR2 FYNNEI. This CDR3 has 15 amino acids. The CDR3 region has the DNA TGTGCCAGCAACCCACGACTAGCGGGGGGCGATGAGCAGTTCTTC. It encodes CASNPRLAGGDEQFF.

Details on this clonotype: A much larger clone is a single base away; this may be a read error. The chain links TRBV6-2 or TRBV6-3 to TRBJ2-7; tentatively, D is TRBD1 (5 bases). Trimming stripped 0 bases from V and 3 bases from J, with 6 bases between. The CDR3 runs 13 residues. Germline V gene sequence: CDR1 MNHEY, CDR2 SVGEGT. The CDR3 DNA reads as TGTGCCAGCAGTTACTCTGACAGCTACGAGCAGTACTTC. Translating it yields CASSYSDSYEQYF.

CDR3 sequence: CASSYLAGAKNIQYF. The CDR3, as DNA: TGTGCCAGCAGTTATCTAGCGGGGGCCAAAAACATTCAGTACTTC. The V and J genes are TRBV6-2 or TRBV6-3 and TRBJ2-4, with 9 positions matching TRBD2. Trimming cost V 3 bases and J 1 base; bases outside gene matches: 1. Germline CDR1 is MNHEY and CDR2 is SVGEGT. The CDR3 runs 15 residues.

In this sample, this clonotype turned up many times. The chain recombines TRBV12-3 or TRBV12-4 with TRBJ2-2; maybe TRBD1 (7 bases). The germline V and J ends were trimmed by 6 bases and 4 bases, with 15 bases remaining between them. This CDR3 is built from 15 residues. In DNA form, the CDR3 reads TGTGCCAGCAGGGGGGGACAGAGTTTCACCGGGGAGCTGTTTTTT. The encoded protein is CASRGGQSFTGELFF.

The chain employs TRBV11-2 and TRBJ1-1; D possibly corresponds to TRBD1 (5 bases). CDR1 is SGHAT, CDR2 FQNNGV, per germline. There are 16 residues in the CDR3. V lost 1 base, J lost 3 bases, and 15 bases lay in between. CDR3 sequence (DNA): TGTGCCAGCAGCTTAGGGCGGGTAGGGGTGGACACTGAAGCTTTCTTT. Protein sequence: CASSLGRVGVDTEAFF.

CDR3: CASSSGLGLEQFF. The CDR3 DNA follows: TGTGCCAGCAGCTCGGGACTAGGGCTTGAGCAGTTCTTC. V gene TRBV7-2 combines with J gene TRBJ2-1, with 8 bases that match TRBD2. Per germline, CDR1 SGHTA and CDR2 FQGNSA. The CDR3 contains 13 residues. V shed 4 bases and J 9 bases; nucleotides not matched to a gene: 5.

This clonotype was counted between two and nine times. The CDR3 DNA reads TGTGCCAGCGCCCGGGCCGGACTATACAATGAGCAGTTCTTC. It codes for CASARAGLYNEQFF. This sequence joins TRBV6-1 and TRBJ2-1, with D maybe TRBD2 (6 bases). Germline CDR1 MNHNS, CDR2 SASEGT. The CDR3 runs 14 residues. V gave up 8 bases and J gave up 4 bases, with 15 bases separating them.

This rearrangement joins TRBV12-3 or TRBV12-4 to TRBJ1-2; possibly TRBD1 for D (6 bases). Trimming pared 1 base from V and 7 bases from J, leaving 10 bases between. The CDR3 sequence is 13 residues long. The CDR3 DNA reads TGTGCCAGCAGTTTAGGGGACACAGGTGGCTACACCTTC. Its protein is CASSLGDTGGYTF.

This clonotype was seen at least ten times. V is TRBV5-1 and J is TRBJ2-3; D may be TRBD2 (6 bases). Trimming stripped 0 bases from V and 6 bases from J, with 14 bases between. This CDR3 spans 15 amino acids. Looked up from germline, CDR1 is SGHRS and CDR2 is YFSETQ. The CDR3 here is CASSLGGVRGDTQYF. The CDR3 DNA sequence: TGCGCCAGCAGCTTGGGCGGGGTCCGGGGCGATACGCAGTATTTT. The full variable domain, with the rest looked up from reference TRBV5-1 and TRBJ2-3, is KAGVTQTPRYLIKTRGQQVTLSCSPISGHRSVSWYQQTPGQGLQFLFEYFSETQRNKGNFPGRFSGRQFSNSRSEMNVSTLELGDSALYLCASSLGGVRGDTQYFGPGTRLTVL.

This clonotype was counted a few times. The chain employs TRBV6-2 or TRBV6-3 and TRBJ1-1, with D unresolved. The CDR3 spans 12 residues. Deletions cut 7 bases from V and 12 bases from J, with 18 bases between. CDR1 is MNHEY, CDR2 SVGEGT, per germline. In DNA form, the CDR3 reads TGTGCCAGCACAGCATTTTCGAGCAGGACTTTCTTT. As protein: CASTAFSSRTFF.

There are a few counts of this clonotype. V is TRBV7-8 and J is TRBJ2-2, with D perhaps TRBD1 (6 bases). This CDR3 is 16 amino acids long. V dropped 5 bases and J dropped 2 bases, with 15 bases sitting between them. The germline CDR1 and CDR2 sequences are SGHVS and FQNEAQ. Here the CDR3 DNA reads TGTGCCAGCAGCGGCAGACAGGCCCGTAACACCGGGGAGCTGTTTTTT. As protein: CASSGRQARNTGELFF.

In its sample, this clonotype was seen a few times. The V gene is TRBV6-2 or TRBV6-3, the J gene TRBJ1-1; D is uncertain. Deletions cut 0 bases from V and 6 bases from J, with 8 bases between. CDR1 is MNHEY and CDR2 is SVGEGT in the germline V gene. CDR3 length: 13 amino acids. The CDR3 protein is CASSYSGYAEAFF. The CDR3 DNA reads as TGTGCCAGCAGTTACTCAGGGTACGCTGAAGCTTTCTTT.

V usage is TRBV5-1 and J usage is TRBJ2-2; D assignment may be TRBD1 or TRBD2 (5 bases each). Trimming pared 1 base from V and 4 bases from J, leaving 11 bases between. This CDR3 has 15 residues. Germline CDR1 and CDR2: SGHRS and YFSETQ. DNA for the CDR3: TGCGCCAGCAGCTTGCAGGCAGGGAGCACCGGGGAGCTGTTTTTT. Amino acids: CASSLQAGSTGELFF.

The genes are TRBV7-9 and TRBJ1-2, with D uncertain. Germline V gives CDR1 SEHNR, CDR2 FQNEAQ (reference sequence). The V and J ends lost 0 bases and 7 bases respectively, with 6 bases between them. The CDR3 has 12 residues. CDR3 in amino acids: CASSLADGGYTF. Here the CDR3 DNA reads TGTGCCAGCAGCTTAGCGGATGGTGGCTACACCTTC.